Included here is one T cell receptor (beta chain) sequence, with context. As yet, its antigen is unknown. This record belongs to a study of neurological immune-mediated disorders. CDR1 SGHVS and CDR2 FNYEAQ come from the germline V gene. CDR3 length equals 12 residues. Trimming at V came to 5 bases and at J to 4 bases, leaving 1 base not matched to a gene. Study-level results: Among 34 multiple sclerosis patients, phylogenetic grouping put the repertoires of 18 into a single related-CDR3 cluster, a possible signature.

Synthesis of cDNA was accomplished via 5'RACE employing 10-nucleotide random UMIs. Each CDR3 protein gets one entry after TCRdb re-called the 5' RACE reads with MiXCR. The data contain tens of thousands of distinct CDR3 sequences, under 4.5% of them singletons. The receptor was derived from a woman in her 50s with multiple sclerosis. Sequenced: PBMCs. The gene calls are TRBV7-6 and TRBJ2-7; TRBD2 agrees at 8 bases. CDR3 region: CASSRGGYEQYF. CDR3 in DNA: TGTGCCAGCAGCCGCGGGGGGTACGAGCAGTACTTC.